The TCR beta chain described here comes from a study of T cell clonotyping in hematopoietic cell transplantation. V was shortened by 0 bases and J by 0 bases, with 7 bases between the two germline ends. The length of the CDR3 is 14 residues. Germline CDR1 is SGHRS and CDR2 is YFSETQ. Using immunoSEQ multiplex PCR, the repertoire was profiled, and TCRdb retains in-frame clones only, with some absent. The table includes some 5,100 clones, over 65% detected once. This TCR was recovered from a male patient aged 50 to 59 who had an allogeneic stem cell transplant from an unrelated donor, so the T cells may come from the graft donor. Some clones in this sample may be carry-over from other donors' samples. This material consisted of PBMCs, taken 100 days after allogeneic stem cell transplant. V gene TRBV5-1 combines with J gene TRBJ2-7; maybe TRBD2 (5 bases). The CDR3 DNA reads TGCGCCAGCAGCTTGGCGGCGGGCTCCTACGAGCAGTACTTC. This codes for CASSLAAGSYEQYF. Using reference TRBV5-1 and TRBJ2-7 for the parts outside the CDR3, the full variable domain is KAGVTQTPRYLIKTRGQQVTLSCSPISGHRSVSWYQQTPGQGLQFLFEYFSETQRNKGNFPGRFSGRQFSNSRSEMNVSTLELGDSALYLCASSLAAGSYEQYFGPGTRLTVT.